These T cell receptor beta chains were read from a single sample in a study of T cells in Graves' hyperthyroidism and ophthalmopathy. MiXCR, applied by TCRdb to the multiplex PCR reads, yields one record per CDR3 protein. The sample includes 500,000 or so distinct CDR3 sequences, 15% to 20% of them seen just once. Sequenced material: blood. The receptors here all came from a woman under 30 with Graves' ophthalmopathy. The CDR3 runs from the conserved cysteine through the conserved F or W. The D gene is left open where the match is weak. For some rows the clone size is stated as once, few or many, or as a class when expanded; others skip it.

j_call | d_call | v_call | cdr3_length | clone_size | cdr3_aa | cdr3_nt
TRBJ2-2 | . | TRBV11-2 | 16 | many | CASRAPGRGKTGELFF | TGTGCCAGCAGAGCCCCGGGCCGGGGGAAAACCGGGGAGCTGTTTTTT
TRBJ1-1 | . | TRBV7-2 | 15 | few | CASSSNSRLNTEAFF | TGTGCCAGCAGCTCAAACAGCAGACTGAACACTGAAGCTTTCTTT
TRBJ1-5 | . | TRBV15 | 17 | . | CATSRESGRGSNQPQHF | TGTGCCACCAGCAGAGAGAGCGGGCGGGGTAGCAATCAGCCCCAGCATTTT
TRBJ1-1 | . | TRBV3-1 | 13 | few | CASSRGVQGEAFF | TGTGCCAGCAGCCGCGGAGTACAGGGTGAAGCTTTCTTT
TRBJ1-3 | . | TRBV5-1 | 15 | . | CASSISSSSGNTIYF | TGCGCCAGCAGCATATCGAGTAGCTCTGGAAACACCATATATTTT
TRBJ2-7 | . | TRBV6-2/TRBV6-3 | 16 | . | CASSYSQGTNAYEQYF | TGTGCCAGCAGTTACTCGCAGGGTACGAACGCCTACGAGCAGTACTTC
TRBJ2-5 | . | TRBV9 | 14 | few | CASSVVGYQETQYF | TGTGCCAGCAGCGTAGTGGGGTACCAAGAGACCCAGTACTTC
TRBJ1-2 | . | TRBV11-2 | 15 | many | CASSLSTAPAYGYTF | TGTGCCAGCAGCTTATCGACGGCCCCGGCCTATGGCTACACCTTC
TRBJ2-1 | . | TRBV7-2 | 16 | many | CASSKRQGGGNNEQFF | TGTGCCAGCAGCAAGCGACAGGGAGGGGGAAACAATGAGCAGTTCTTC
TRBJ1-2 | . | TRBV7-2 | 14 | many | CASSPPGVDYGYTF | TGTGCCAGCAGCCCACCGGGGGTAGACTATGGCTACACCTTC